The clone carrying this TCR beta chain came up many times. This sample was included in a study of CD8+CD57+ T cells in acquired aplastic anemia. Study-level background: The average for DNA from sorted CD4+ and CD8+ cells was roughly 3 ug.

Trimming stripped 5 bases from V and 2 bases from J, with 13 bases between. The CDR3 length is 15 residues. Germline V gene data show CDR1 as SEHNR and CDR2 as FQNEAQ (reference sequence). Using genomic DNA as the template, TCR beta VDJ and CDR3 profiling was carried out. Each CDR3 protein gets one entry after TCRdb re-called the reads with MiXCR. The sample lists 200,000 to 250,000 distinct CDR3 sequences; 30% to 35% were seen once. Specimen: sorted CD4+, CD8+, or CD8+CD57+ T cells (not recorded which) from PBMCs. The receptor comes from a human donor in good health, serving as a control. The J gene is TRBJ2-1, the V gene TRBV7-9; D is undetermined. The CDR3 reads CASSDFKGPYNEQFF. DNA of the CDR3: TGTGCCAGCAGCGATTTTAAGGGTCCCTACAATGAGCAGTTCTTC. The entire variable domain, with the rest obtained from reference TRBV7-9 and TRBJ2-1, is as follows: DTGVSQNPRHKITKRGQNVTFRCDPISEHNRLYWYRQTLGQGPEFLTYFQNEAQLEKSRLLSDRFSAERPKGSFSTLEIQRTEQGDSAMYLCASSDFKGPYNEQFFGPGTRLTVL.